Sequencing of this T cell receptor (beta chain) was carried out in a study of T cell clonotyping in hematopoietic cell transplantation. Germline V gene sequence: CDR1 SGHDT, CDR2 YYEEEE. The CDR3 has 15 amino acids. Trimming took 0 bases from V and 6 from J, leaving 16 bases between them. The repertoire was sequenced with immunoSEQ multiplex PCR; TCRdb's copy has only in-frame clones and lacks some. This sample has under 45,000 clones, with about 87% found just once. Study-wide results and caveats: Higher Inverse Simpson Index values in graft donor and pretransplant recipient predicted broader posttransplant TCR diversity. Pathologically expanded recipient clonotypes increased progressively from day 30 to day 180 as diversity fell.

This clone was observed once. Antigen: not known. The rearrangement links TRBV5-6 to TRBJ2-7, with a weak D call TRBD1 (6 bases). The sample was peripheral blood mononuclear cells. The source of this sequence is a woman in her thirties or forties in good health. Some clones in this sample may be carry-over from other donors' samples. The CDR3 is CASSLVSGVAGEQYF. In DNA, the CDR3 is TGTGCCAGCAGCTTGGTGTCAGGGGTAGCCGGCGAGCAGTACTTC.